This TCR beta chain was sequenced during a study of early T cells in non-severe SARS-CoV-2 infection. The study's findings and limits: VDJdb-based matching was biased toward anti-spike CD8 responses and missed private and CD4 specificities.

Trimming pared 0 bases from V and 5 bases from J, leaving 11 bases between. The V gene's germline CDR1 is SGHRS and CDR2 YFSETQ. The CDR3 totals 15 residues. TCRdb reprocessed the 5' RACE reads with MiXCR, giving one entry per CDR3 protein. Seen here are just under 65,000 distinct CDR3 sequences, approximately 8.8% observed once, and the top ten hold roughly 12%. About this clonotype itself: What it binds is not known.

This specimen consisted of whole blood, obtained at baseline. The clonotype was recovered from an adult who was a healthcare worker with PCR-confirmed SARS-CoV-2 infection or an uninfected control (not recorded which). This chain links TRBV5-1 with TRBJ2-2, with no clear D. CDR3 sequence: CASSLVRGGTGELFF. In nucleotides, the CDR3 is TGCGCCAGCAGCTTGGTCCGTGGTGGTACCGGGGAGCTGTTTTTT.